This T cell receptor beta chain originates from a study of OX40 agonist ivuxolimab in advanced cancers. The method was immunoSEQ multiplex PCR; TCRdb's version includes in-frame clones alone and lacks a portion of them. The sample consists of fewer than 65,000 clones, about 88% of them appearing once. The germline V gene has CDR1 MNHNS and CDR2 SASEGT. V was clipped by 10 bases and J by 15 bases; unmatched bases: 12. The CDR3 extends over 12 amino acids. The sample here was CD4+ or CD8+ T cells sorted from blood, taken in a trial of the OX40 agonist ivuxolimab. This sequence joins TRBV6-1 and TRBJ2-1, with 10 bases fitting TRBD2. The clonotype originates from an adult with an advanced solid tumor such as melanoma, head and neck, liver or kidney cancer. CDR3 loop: CATVKAGGLGFF. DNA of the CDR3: TGTGCCACCGTAAAAGCGGGAGGGTTGGGGTTCTTC.